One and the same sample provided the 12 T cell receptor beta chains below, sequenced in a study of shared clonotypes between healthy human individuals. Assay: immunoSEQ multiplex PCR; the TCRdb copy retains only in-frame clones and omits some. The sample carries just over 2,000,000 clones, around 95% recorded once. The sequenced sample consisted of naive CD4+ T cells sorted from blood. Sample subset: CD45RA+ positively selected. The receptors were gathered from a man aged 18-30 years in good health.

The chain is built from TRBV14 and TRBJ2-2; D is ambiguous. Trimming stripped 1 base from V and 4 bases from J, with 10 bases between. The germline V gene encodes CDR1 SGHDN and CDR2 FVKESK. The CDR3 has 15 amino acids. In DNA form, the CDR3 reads TGTGCCAGCAGCCAAGCGCTCATAGCCACCGGGGAGCTGTTTTTT. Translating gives CASSQALIATGELFF.

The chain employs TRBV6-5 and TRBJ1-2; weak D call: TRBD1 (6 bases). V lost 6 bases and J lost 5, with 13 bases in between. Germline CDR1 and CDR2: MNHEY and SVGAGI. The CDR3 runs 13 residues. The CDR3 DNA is TGTGCCAGCAGCCGGACAGAATTTTATGGCTACACCTTC. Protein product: CASSRTEFYGYTF.

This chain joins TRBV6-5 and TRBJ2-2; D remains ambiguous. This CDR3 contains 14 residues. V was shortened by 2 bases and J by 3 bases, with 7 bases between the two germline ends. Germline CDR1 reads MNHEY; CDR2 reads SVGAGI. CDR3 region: CASSYKPYTGELFF. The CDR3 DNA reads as TGTGCCAGCAGTTACAAACCATACACCGGGGAGCTGTTTTTT.

The CDR3: CASRGPSGSPLHF. In DNA, the CDR3 is TGTGCCAGCAGGGGACCTTCAGGTTCACCCCTCCACTTT. This chain uses TRBV25-1 with TRBJ1-6, with D tentatively TRBD1 (5 bases). Trimming took off 6 bases at V and 9 bases at J, with 12 bases between the two ends. CDR3 size: 13 residues. Looked up from germline, CDR1 is MGHDK and CDR2 is SYGVNS.

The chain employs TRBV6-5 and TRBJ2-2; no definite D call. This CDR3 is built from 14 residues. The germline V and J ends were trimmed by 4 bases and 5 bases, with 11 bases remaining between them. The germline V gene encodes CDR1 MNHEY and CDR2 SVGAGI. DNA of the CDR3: TGTGCCAGCAGTTCCTCAGGTCCGACCGGGGAGCTGTTTTTT. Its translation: CASSSSGPTGELFF.

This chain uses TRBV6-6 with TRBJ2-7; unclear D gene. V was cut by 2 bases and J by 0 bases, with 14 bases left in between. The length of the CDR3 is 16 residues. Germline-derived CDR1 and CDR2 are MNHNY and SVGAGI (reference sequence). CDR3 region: CASSYRFGQNSYEQYF. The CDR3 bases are TGTGCCAGCAGTTACAGGTTTGGGCAGAACTCCTACGAGCAGTACTTC.

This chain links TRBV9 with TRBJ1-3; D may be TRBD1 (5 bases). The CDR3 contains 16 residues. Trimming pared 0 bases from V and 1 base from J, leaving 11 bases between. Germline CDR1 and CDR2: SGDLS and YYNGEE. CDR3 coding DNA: TGTGCCAGCAGCGTAGGGGGACGGGCGTCTGGAAACACCATATATTTT. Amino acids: CASSVGGRASGNTIYF.

CDR3 region: CASSGGGTGRAYEQYF. In DNA form, the CDR3 reads TGTGCCAGCAGTGGGGGGGGGACAGGGAGAGCCTACGAGCAGTACTTC. The genes are TRBV6-1 and TRBJ2-7, with 9 bases that match TRBD1. Germline V gene sequence: CDR1 MNHNS, CDR2 SASEGT. V lost 4 bases to trimming and J lost 2 bases; unmatched junction nucleotides: 9. The CDR3 spans 16 residues.

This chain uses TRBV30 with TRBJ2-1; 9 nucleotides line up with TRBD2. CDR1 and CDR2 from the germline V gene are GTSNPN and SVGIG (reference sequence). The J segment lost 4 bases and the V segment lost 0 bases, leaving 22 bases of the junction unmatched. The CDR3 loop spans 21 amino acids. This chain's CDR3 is CAWSVLGGRALTTRRYNEQFF. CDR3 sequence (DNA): TGTGCCTGGAGTGTACTCGGCGGGAGGGCTCTAACCACCCGAAGATACAATGAGCAGTTCTTC.

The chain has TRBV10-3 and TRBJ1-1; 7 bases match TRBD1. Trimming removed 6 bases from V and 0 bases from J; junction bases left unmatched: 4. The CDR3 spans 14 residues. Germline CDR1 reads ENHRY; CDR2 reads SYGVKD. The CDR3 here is CAIRGGQMNTEAFF. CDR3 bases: TGTGCCATCAGGGGGGGACAGATGAACACTGAAGCTTTCTTT.

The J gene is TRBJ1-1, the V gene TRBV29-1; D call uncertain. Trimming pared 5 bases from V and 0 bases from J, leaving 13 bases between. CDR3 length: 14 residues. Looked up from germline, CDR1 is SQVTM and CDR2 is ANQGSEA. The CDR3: CSVRKGGVNTEAFF. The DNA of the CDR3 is TGCAGCGTTCGGAAGGGTGGGGTGAACACTGAAGCTTTCTTT.

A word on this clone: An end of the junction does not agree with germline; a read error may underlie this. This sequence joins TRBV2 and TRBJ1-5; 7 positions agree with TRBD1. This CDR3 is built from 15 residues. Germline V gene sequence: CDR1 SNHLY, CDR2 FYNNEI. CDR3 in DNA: TGTGCCAGCAGGGAAGACAGGGCTAGCAATCAGCCCCAGCATTTT. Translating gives CASREDRASNQPQHF.